This TCR beta chain was obtained from a study of CD8 T cells in ankylosing spondylitis (dated by TCRdb to about 2017). For context, the study as a whole: T cell receptor beta repertoires were profiled in healthy donors and ankylosing spondylitis patients so that disease-linked TCR variants could be found. The full study cohort was made up of 25 ankylosing spondylitis patients and 108 healthy donors. Peripheral blood was sampled, and synovial fluid was also collected from ankylosing spondylitis patients. The paper's findings and limits, for the study overall: Some motif variants were previously reported in synovial fluid and blood of reactive arthritis patients, suggesting common disease-initiation mechanisms. The disease-linked clones were reported as significantly enriched in matched synovial fluid samples from ankylosing spondylitis patients. Blood from ankylosing spondylitis patients appeared to be characterized by a TCR beta motif composed of under 10 highly homologous amino acid variants. The disease-linked clones had a CD8+ phenotype and were found at relatively low frequencies in peripheral blood.

V was cut back by 1 base and J by 4 bases, leaving a gap of 7 bases between them. The germline V gene gives CDR1 as SQVTM and CDR2 as ANQGSEA. The CDR3 starts with the cysteine, ends with the phenylalanine, and has 12 residues. Solely the CDR3 DNA is kept, with 36 bases framed from the first base. This clonotype showed up many times. The specificity of this receptor is unknown. Nothing much larger sits one base from this clone, and base qualities are not available. Sequencing took place on an Illumina HiSeq 2500. Quantitative 5'-RACE with molecular barcodes was the method used to prepare the TCR beta libraries. In the source study's methods: A new computational method, built on a probabilistic model of VDJ rearrangement, was used to identify disease-linked TCR variants. Using fastp at Q25 and MiXCR, TCRdb reprocessed the public reads and kept productive beta chains. Rows with a matching CDR3 protein are joined into one entry that keeps the most common DNA and genes. The V and J calls come from TCRdb's annotation, not from the publication. The sample contains about 200,000 distinct CDR3 sequences, more than 5.5% of them found a single time. The ten largest clones capture around 14% of the sample.

Sample: blood, either unsorted or a sorted T cell fraction (not recorded which). This sequence was found in a male donor with ankylosing spondylitis. The rearrangement joined TRBV29-1 to TRBJ1-2; the D gene lacks a confident call. The nucleotide sequence reads TGCAGCGTTGAAGGGGTTCTCTATGGCTACACCTTC. It translates to CSVEGVLYGYTF.